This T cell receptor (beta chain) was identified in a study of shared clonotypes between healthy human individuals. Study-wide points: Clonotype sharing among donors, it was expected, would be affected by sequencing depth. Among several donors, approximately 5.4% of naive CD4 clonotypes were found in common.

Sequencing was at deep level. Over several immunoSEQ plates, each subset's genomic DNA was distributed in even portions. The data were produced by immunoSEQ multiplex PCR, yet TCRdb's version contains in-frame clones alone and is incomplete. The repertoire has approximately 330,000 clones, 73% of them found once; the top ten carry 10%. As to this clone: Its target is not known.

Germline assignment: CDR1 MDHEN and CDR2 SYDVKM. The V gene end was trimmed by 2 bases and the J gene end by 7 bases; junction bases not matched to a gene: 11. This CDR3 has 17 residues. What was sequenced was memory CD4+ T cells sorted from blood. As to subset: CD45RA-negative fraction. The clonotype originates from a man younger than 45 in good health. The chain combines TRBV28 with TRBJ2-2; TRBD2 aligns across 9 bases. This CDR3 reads CASSLRSGSGSVGELFF. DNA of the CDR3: TGTGCCAGCAGTTTACGTAGCGGGAGCGGTTCTGTCGGGGAGCTGTTTTTT.